These 4 T cell receptor beta chains were sequenced from one sample in a study of cytomegalovirus exposure and HLA in healthy donors. With 60 Vbeta and 13 Jbeta primers, the PCR was carried out. Some clones are missing from TCRdb's copy, which holds only in-frame ones; the method was immunoSEQ multiplex PCR. The repertoire has approximately 56,000 clones, approximately 70% of them found once; the top ten carry less than 25%. Sequenced input: PBMCs. These receptors were collected from a woman between 50 and 59 years old in good health and CMV-seropositive.

This chain uses TRBV7-3 with TRBJ1-5; D ambiguous. Germline CDR1 and CDR2: SGHTA and FQGTGA. The CDR3 has 13 residues. V lost 4 bases, J lost 5 bases, and 9 bases lay in between. This chain's CDR3 is CASSSGRDQPQHF. DNA of the CDR3: TGTGCCAGCAGCTCTGGTAGAGATCAGCCCCAGCATTTT.

The chain joins TRBV4-3 to TRBJ2-3; TRBD2 matches 10 bases. The CDR3 is 20 amino acids. The germline V gene has CDR1 LGHNA and CDR2 YSLEER. Trimming at V came to 0 bases and at J to 2 bases, leaving 14 bases not matched to a gene. CDR3 sequence: CASSQDFGSGGDWTTDTQYF. CDR3 bases: TGCGCCAGCAGCCAAGATTTTGGGAGCGGGGGGGACTGGACCACAGATACGCAGTATTTT.

This clone is deemed medium-sized. The V and J genes are TRBV5-1 and TRBJ2-2, with 8 bases identical to TRBD2. The CDR3 runs to 16 residues. Germline assignment: CDR1 SGHRS and CDR2 YFSETQ. Germline trimming cut 2 bases from V and 7 bases from J; bases unmatched to any gene: 10. In nucleotides, the CDR3 is TGCGCCAGCAGCTTAAGCGGGGGAAGGTCGATCGGGGAGCTGTTTTTT. Its protein product is CASSLSGGRSIGELFF.

The rearrangement links TRBV7-2 to TRBJ1-1; D uncertain. V lost 4 bases, J lost 4 bases, and 7 bases lay in between. The CDR3 length is 12 residues. Germline loops: CDR1 SGHTA, CDR2 FQGNSA. CDR3 coding DNA: TGTGCCAGCAGCTCTCAGCGCACTGAAGCTTTCTTT. This codes for CASSSQRTEAFF. Filled out from reference TRBV7-2 and TRBJ1-1, the complete variable domain reads GAGVSQSPSNKVTEKGKDVELRCDPISGHTALYWYRQSLGQGLEFLIYFQGNSAPDKSGLPSDRFSAERTGGSVSTLTIQRTQQEDSAVYLCASSSQRTEAFFGQGTRLTVV.